Given below is one TCR beta chain in context. A clone one base away is much larger, so this may be a read error. No conserved phenylalanine or tryptophan ends this CDR3, so it is likely a read error. These data belong to a study of T cell repertoires in cytomegalovirus infection. CDR1 and CDR2 from the germline V gene are SGHVS and FNYEAQ. The CDR3 sequence is 16 residues long. TCRdb re-analysed the reads in MiXCR, keeping a single row per CDR3 protein. The sample records some 300,000 distinct CDR3 sequences, approximately 13% being singletons. The TCR comes from a human donor in good health (CMV status not recorded). Some clones in this sample may be carry-over from other donors' samples. Sequencing used PBMCs. The chain couples TRBV7-6 to TRBJ1-5; tentatively, D is TRBD1 (6 bases). This CDR3 is CASSVDRRSLNQPQHL. The DNA for the CDR3 is TGTGCTAGCAGTGTTGACAGGAGGTCACTCAATCAGCCCCAGCATCTT.